Included here is one TCR beta chain sequence, with context. This table comes from immunoSEQ multiplex PCR, and its TCRdb copy is limited to in-frame clones, with some not included. The repertoire holds 75,000 to 90,000 clones, with 84% as singletons. This sample stems from a study of T cells in localized non-small cell lung cancer. The germline V gene has CDR1 MNHNS and CDR2 SASEGT. This CDR3 region has 15 residues. V lost 7 bases and J 0 bases, leaving 10 bases between the germline ends. The chain employs TRBV6-1 and TRBJ2-6; D call uncertain. This TCR derives from a man between 40 and 75 years old with stage I lung adenocarcinoma. The sequenced sample was peripheral blood, obtained before any cancer treatment. The DNA for the CDR3 is TGTGCCAGCAAGCCTGCTTACTCTGGGGCCAACGTCCTGACTTTC. Its translation: CASKPAYSGANVLTF.